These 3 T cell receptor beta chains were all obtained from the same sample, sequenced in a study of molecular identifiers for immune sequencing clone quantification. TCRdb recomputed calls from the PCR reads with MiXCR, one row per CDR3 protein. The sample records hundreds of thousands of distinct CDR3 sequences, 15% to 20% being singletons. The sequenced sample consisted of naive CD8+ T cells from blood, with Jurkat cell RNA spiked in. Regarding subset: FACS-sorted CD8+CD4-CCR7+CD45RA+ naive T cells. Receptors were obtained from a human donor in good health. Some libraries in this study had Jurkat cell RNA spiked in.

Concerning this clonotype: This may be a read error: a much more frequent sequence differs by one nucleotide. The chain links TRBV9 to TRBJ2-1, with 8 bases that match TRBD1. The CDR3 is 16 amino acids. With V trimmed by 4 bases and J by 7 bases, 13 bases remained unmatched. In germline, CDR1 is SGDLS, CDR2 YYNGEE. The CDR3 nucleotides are TGTGCCAGCAGCCAAGAGCTGGGACAGGTTCGTAATGAGCAGTTCTTC. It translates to CASSQELGQVRNEQFF.

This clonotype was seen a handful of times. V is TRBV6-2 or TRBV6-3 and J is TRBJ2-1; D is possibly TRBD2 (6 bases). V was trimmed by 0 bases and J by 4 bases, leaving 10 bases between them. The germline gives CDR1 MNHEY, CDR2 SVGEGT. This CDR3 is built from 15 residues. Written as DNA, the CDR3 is TGTGCCAGCAGTTACTCGCCTAGCGCATACAATGAGCAGTTCTTC. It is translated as CASSYSPSAYNEQFF.

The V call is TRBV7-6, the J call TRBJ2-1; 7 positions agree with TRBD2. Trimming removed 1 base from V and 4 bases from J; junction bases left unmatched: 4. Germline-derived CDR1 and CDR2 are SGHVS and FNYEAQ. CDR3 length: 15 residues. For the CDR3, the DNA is TGTGCCAGCAGCTTAGGGACTAGACCTTACAATGAGCAGTTCTTC. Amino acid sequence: CASSLGTRPYNEQFF.